Listed below are T cell receptor beta chains from one sample, sequenced in a study of STAT3 mutations in large granular lymphocyte leukemia. Sequenced by immunoSEQ multiplex PCR; TCRdb stores in-frame clones only, minus some. The table includes 12,000 or so clones, 60% to 85% detected once. The sequencing input was peripheral blood mononuclear cells. Receptors originate from a man aged 55 to 70 with T-cell large granular lymphocyte leukemia. Some clones in this sample may be carry-over from other donors' samples. Both conserved end residues are part of each CDR3. A D gene is named only where the DNA matches it firmly. A clone size is listed for some rows: how often the clone was seen (once, few, many), or a class if it is expanded.

clone size	V gene	J gene	D gene	CDR3 DNA	CDR3 protein
-	TRBV2	TRBJ1-1	-	TGTGCCAGCAGTCAGAACAGGGTCGGAAACACTGAAGCTTTCTTT	CASSQNRVGNTEAFF
-	TRBV10-3	TRBJ1-1	-	TGTGCCATCAGTGAGAGAGTGAACACTGAAGCTTTCTTT	CAISERVNTEAFF
-	TRBV7-7	TRBJ2-1	TRBD2	TGTGCTAGCAGCCTTCAACTAGCGGGAGTAGGAAATGAGCAGTTCTTC	CASSLQLAGVGNEQFF
-	TRBV29-1	TRBJ2-2	-	TGCAGCGTTGAGGTTCGGGGGGCTGGGACCGGGGAGCTGTTTTTT	CSVEVRGAGTGELFF
-	TRBV10-3	TRBJ1-5	-	TGTGCCATCAGTGGTTCCTTTACGGGAAATCAGCCCCAGCATTTT	CAISGSFTGNQPQHF
-	TRBV30	TRBJ2-5	TRBD2	TGTGCCTGTTCCCTAGCGGGAGGAGAGACCCAGTACTTC	CACSLAGGETQYF
-	TRBV19	TRBJ1-1	TRBD1	TGTGCCAGTAGCATCCAGGGGGCCCGGAACACTGAAGCTTTCTTT	CASSIQGARNTEAFF
-	TRBV7-2	TRBJ1-5	-	TGTGCCAGCACTGCCTGGTTGGATCAGCCCCAGCATTTT	CASTAWLDQPQHF
-	TRBV5-4	TRBJ2-3	-	TGTGCCAGCAGCTCCGGGGTCACAGATACGCAGTATTTT	CASSSGVTDTQYF
few	TRBV7-2	TRBJ2-1	TRBD2	TGTGCCAGCAGCTCGACAAGCGGGAGGGCCGTAAACAATGAGCAGTTCTTC	CASSSTSGRAVNNEQFF
-	TRBV2	TRBJ1-5	TRBD1	TGTGCCAGCCATCAACAGGGGAATGATCAGCCCCAGCATTTT	CASHQQGNDQPQHF
-	TRBV29-1	TRBJ1-5	-	TGCAGCGTTTTTAGCGGGTTGGATCAGCCCCAGCATTTT	CSVFSGLDQPQHF
-	TRBV29-1	TRBJ2-1	-	TGCAGCCATAAAGGTGGCGGGGCCCAATTAAGGGACAATGAGCAGTTCTTC	CSHKGGGAQLRDNEQFF
-	TRBV9	TRBJ2-5	TRBD2	TGTGCCAGCAGCTCCAGGACTAGCGGCCAAGAGACCCAGTACTTC	CASSSRTSGQETQYF
-	TRBV29-1	TRBJ1-1	-	TGCAGCGTTGTAAGGCATGAAGCTTTCTTT	CSVVRHEAFF
-	TRBV28	TRBJ1-5	TRBD1	TGTGCCAGCAGTTTAGAGGACAGGGATTTGGCGCCCCAGCATTTT	CASSLEDRDLAPQHF
-	TRBV19	TRBJ1-4	-	TGTGCCAGTAGTATCGTTTGGGGTACTAATGAAAAACTGTTTTTT	CASSIVWGTNEKLFF
-	TRBV25-1	TRBJ1-1	-	TGTGCCAGCAGTGGGACAATGAACACTGAAGCTTTCTTT	CASSGTMNTEAFF
-	TRBV5-1	TRBJ2-2	TRBD2	TGCGCCAGCGGCCCGGGAGGTTACGTGAACACCGGGGAGCTGTTTTTT	CASGPGGYVNTGELFF
-	TRBV19	TRBJ1-4	-	TGTGCCAGCCACCGGACGGGGGTTGCGGCTGAAAAACTGTTTTTT	CASHRTGVAAEKLFF
-	TRBV23-1	TRBJ2-7	-	TGCGCCAGCAGTCAAATAGGACAGATCTACGAGCAGTACTTC	CASSQIGQIYEQYF
-	TRBV6-5	TRBJ1-4	-	TGTGCCAGCAGTCCAACAGTGGCAACTAATGAAAAACTGTTTTTT	CASSPTVATNEKLFF
-	TRBV7-9	TRBJ1-1	-	TGTGCCAGCAGCCGTACCTCAGACACTGAAGCTTTCTTT	CASSRTSDTEAFF
-	TRBV13	TRBJ2-7	TRBD2	TGTGCCAGCAGCTCCTCAGCGGGAGGGGGAAACGAGCAGTACTTC	CASSSSAGGGNEQYF
-	TRBV5-4	TRBJ2-7	-	TGTGCCAGCAGCTTCGGAGCGGACGAGCAGTACTTC	CASSFGADEQYF
-	TRBV15	TRBJ2-7	-	TGTGCCACCAGCAGAGATATGTCGAGCTTATCGGCCGAGCAGTACTTC	CATSRDMSSLSAEQYF
-	TRBV7-9	TRBJ2-7	-	TGTGCCAGCGCCCAACTTGGGGCCCTCCTAGGGGAGCAGTACTTC	CASAQLGALLGEQYF
-	TRBV10-3	TRBJ2-1	-	TGTGCCATCAGCGACGGTGAGACTGGTCTAGATGAGCAGTTCTTC	CAISDGETGLDEQFF
-	TRBV4-1	TRBJ1-1	-	TGCGCCAGCAGCCAAGGTTACACCTTAAACACTGAAGCTTTCTTT	CASSQGYTLNTEAFF
-	TRBV30	TRBJ2-4	TRBD2	TGTGCCTGGAGTGTAGCGGGGGCAGCCAAAAACATTCAGTACTTC	CAWSVAGAAKNIQYF
-	TRBV27	TRBJ2-7	-	TGTGCCAGCAAGAAGTCGAGCGAGCAGTACTTC	CASKKSSEQYF